The source of this TCR beta chain is a study of human T cells and chemical hapten exposure. Indicated time point: patch test 1, 2 weeks after DPC sensitization. Stated treatment: therapeutic diphenylcyclopropenone sensitization with weekly scalp DPC. In TCRdb, the RACE reads were re-called with MiXCR into one record per CDR3 protein. This table holds around 110,000 distinct CDR3 sequences, about an eighth found once. The CDR3 runs to 14 residues. The V gene's germline CDR1 is KGHSH and CDR2 LQKENI. V was trimmed by 1 base and J by 7 bases, leaving 14 bases between them. This clonotype was observed at least ten times.

V gene TRBV18 combines with J gene TRBJ2-7; the D call may be TRBD1 or TRBD2 (7 bases each). The specimen was whole blood, collected in connection with sensitization to the hapten diphenylcyclopropenone (DPC). This TCR derives from a woman aged 45 to 65 with alopecia areata. Some clones in this sample may be carry-over from other donors' samples. CDR3 bases: TGTGCCAGCTCACCACAGCGGGACAGTGGGGAGCAGTACTTC. Encoded protein: CASSPQRDSGEQYF.